One and the same sample provided the 18 T cell receptor beta chains below, sequenced in a study of post-analysis software for immune sequencing data. Broader study findings: In patients, about five TRBV segments were more frequent than in controls, with TRBV5-6, TRBV5-1 and TRBV20-1 among them.

Sequencing libraries made from TCR beta cDNA carried unique molecular identifiers. TCRdb re-derived calls from the PCR reads in MiXCR, one entry per CDR3 protein. The sample contains 650,000 to 850,000 distinct CDR3 sequences, approximately 44% of which appear only once. Their cognate antigens are unknown. Input material: blood. These receptor sequences come from a girl aged 5-17 years with multiple sclerosis.

The chain recombines TRBV7-2 with TRBJ2-1; D gene ambiguous. The V gene lost 3 bases and the J gene lost 0 bases, with 9 bases spanning the gap. The CDR3 length is 15 residues. Per germline, CDR1 SGHTA and CDR2 FQGNSA. The CDR3 here is CASSFPQSSYNEQFF. The CDR3 DNA is TGTGCCAGCAGCTTTCCCCAGAGCTCCTACAATGAGCAGTTCTTC.

V and J are TRBV7-8 and TRBJ2-1; D not certain. Germline lookup yields CDR1 SGHVS and CDR2 FQNEAQ. CDR3 length equals 15 residues. Trimming cost V 0 bases and J 5 bases, with 11 bases left between them. CDR3 nucleotides: TGTGCCAGCAGCTTAGCAAGGGTCCTCCACAATGAGCAGTTCTTC. This encodes CASSLARVLHNEQFF.

V and J are TRBV6-2 or TRBV6-3 and TRBJ2-7, with D possibly being TRBD2 (7 bases). The end of the DNA is better explained by TRBJ2-5, so the J call may be wrong. The CDR3 has 13 amino acids. Germline assignment: CDR1 MNHEY and CDR2 SVGEGT. The CDR3 region is CAIRGGGRETQYF. CDR3 in DNA: TGTGCCATCCGAGGCGGGGGCAGGGAGACCCAGTACTTC.

The chain carries TRBV5-1 and TRBJ1-4; TRBD1 aligns across 7 bases. This CDR3 comprises 15 residues. Germline trimming cut 6 bases from V and 2 bases from J; bases unmatched to any gene: 7. From germline, CDR1 is SGHRS and CDR2 YFSETQ. CDR3 amino acids: CASTPRGQTNEKLFF. In DNA form, the CDR3 reads TGCGCCAGCACTCCGCGGGGACAGACTAATGAAAAACTGTTTTTT.

This clonotype came up a few times. The chain is built from TRBV7-2 and TRBJ2-5; D is possibly TRBD2 (5 bases). The germline V gene encodes CDR1 SGHTA and CDR2 FQGNSA. With 1 base removed from V and 5 bases from J, the gap between germline ends came to 11 bases. The CDR3 consists of 14 residues. The CDR3 here is CASSLVGNAETQYF. In DNA, the CDR3 is TGTGCCAGCAGCTTAGTCGGGAACGCGGAGACCCAGTACTTC.

The chain couples TRBV27 to TRBJ1-4, with a tentative D call TRBD1 (5 bases). Germline V gene data show CDR1 as MNHEY and CDR2 as SMNVEV (reference sequence). This CDR3 has 15 residues. The V gene lost 5 bases and the J gene lost 8 bases, with 18 bases spanning the gap. CDR3 DNA: TGTGCCAGCAGTCCACGGCGGGACGGGGCCGAAAAACTGTTTTTT. Protein product: CASSPRRDGAEKLFF.

This sequence joins TRBV4-1 and TRBJ1-4, with a weak D call TRBD1 (5 bases). The V gene lost 3 bases and the J gene lost 7 bases, with 18 bases spanning the gap. Germline assignment: CDR1 MGHRA and CDR2 YSYEKL. The CDR3 contains 16 residues. CDR3: CASSHTTDKVGEKLFF. Here the CDR3 DNA reads TGCGCCAGCAGCCACACAACGGACAAGGTGGGTGAAAAACTGTTTTTT.

This clonotype has more than one count but fewer than ten. The gene calls are TRBV28 and TRBJ2-7; the D gene could be TRBD1 or TRBD2 (5 bases each). V lost 6 bases and J lost 2, with 11 bases in between. The germline V gene has CDR1 MDHEN and CDR2 SYDVKM. CDR3 length equals 13 residues. This CDR3 is CASSRGRTYEQYF. The CDR3 nucleotides read TGTGCCAGCAGCCGGGGACGGACCTACGAGCAGTACTTC.

This rearrangement joins TRBV5-1 to TRBJ1-2; TRBD1 might be the D (5 bases). This CDR3 is built from 14 residues. V was cut by 3 bases and J by 6 bases, with 15 bases left in between. Germline V gene data show CDR1 as SGHRS and CDR2 as YFSETQ. The CDR3 spells CASSWTGPPDGYTF. The CDR3 nucleotides read TGCGCCAGCAGCTGGACGGGACCTCCGGATGGCTACACCTTC.

This clonotype was detected only a few times. J is TRBJ1-2 and V is TRBV20-1, with 10 bases matching TRBD1. After removal of 6 bases from V and 8 bases from J, the junction contained 3 bases not matched to a gene. CDR3 length: 11 residues. Germline lookup yields CDR1 DFQATT and CDR2 SNEGSKA (reference sequence). The CDR3 coding sequence is TGCAGTGCCAGGGACAGGGGCGGCTACACCTTC. This encodes CSARDRGGYTF.

This clonotype has only a few counts. The V gene is TRBV29-1, the J gene TRBJ2-5; 7 bases are shared with TRBD2. V dropped 5 bases and J dropped 2; count of bases not matched to a gene: 2. This CDR3 region has 12 residues. The germline V gene has CDR1 SQVTM and CDR2 ANQGSEA. CDR3 protein: CSVLGLQETQYF. The CDR3 DNA is TGCAGCGTTCTGGGACTACAAGAGACCCAGTACTTC.

V usage is TRBV6-1 and J usage is TRBJ2-1; D may match TRBD1 or TRBD2 (5 bases each). Germline V gene lookup returns CDR1 MNHNS and CDR2 SASEGT. This CDR3 region has 15 residues. The V end lost 5 bases, the J end lost 4 bases, and 15 bases lay between the germline ends. The CDR3 region is CASSPRGEIYNEQFF. The CDR3, as DNA: TGTGCCAGCAGTCCGAGGGGAGAGATTTACAATGAGCAGTTCTTC.

The rearrangement links TRBV20-1 to TRBJ2-1; tentatively, D is TRBD1 (5 bases). The CDR3 has 15 residues. The V gene lost 5 bases and the J gene lost 0 bases, with 14 bases spanning the gap. CDR1 DFQATT and CDR2 SNEGSKA come from the germline V gene (reference sequence). The CDR3 here is CSALDPGLSYNEQFF. The CDR3 coding sequence is TGCAGTGCTCTCGATCCAGGGCTCTCCTACAATGAGCAGTTCTTC.

This clonotype was detected only a few times. The genes are TRBV7-8 and TRBJ1-2; D remains ambiguous. V was clipped by 1 base and J by 5 bases, with 14 bases between them. The CDR3 consists of 15 residues. CDR1 and CDR2 (germline): SGHVS, FQNEAQ. The CDR3 spells CASSLDPGKPYGYTF. DNA of the CDR3: TGTGCCAGCAGCTTAGATCCGGGCAAGCCTTATGGCTACACCTTC.

The chain joins TRBV29-1 to TRBJ2-5, with TRBD2 matching 13 bases. The J call may be incorrect, as the DNA end agrees better with TRBJ2-7. The germline V gene encodes CDR1 SQVTM and CDR2 ANQGSEA. This CDR3 has 13 amino acids. The CDR3 loop is CSVGLAGHYEQYF. CDR3 DNA: TGCAGCGTGGGACTAGCGGGACACTACGAGCAGTACTTC.

This clonotype was seen many times. A much bigger clone sits one base away, suggesting this may be a read error. The rearrangement uses TRBV3-1 and TRBJ2-7, with 11 bases aligning to TRBD1. This CDR3 comprises 15 residues. V gave up 1 base and J gave up 3 bases; unmatched junction bases: 2. The germline CDR1 and CDR2 sequences are LGHDT and YNNKEL (reference sequence). CDR3 residues: CASSQVGTGGYEQYF. For the CDR3, the DNA is TGTGCCAGCAGCCAAGTGGGGACAGGGGGCTACGAGCAGTACTTC.

Note on this clonotype: One end of the junction is discordant with germline, which a read error may explain. V and J are TRBV9 and TRBJ1-3; D might be TRBD1 (6 bases). This CDR3 is 16 amino acids long. Germline V CDR1 and CDR2: SGDLS, YYNGEE. The CDR3 DNA is TGTGTCAGCAGCGTAGGAGGGGGAGGATTTGGAAACACCATATATTTT. Protein sequence: CVSSVGGGGFGNTIYF.

The chain combines TRBV6-2 or TRBV6-3 with TRBJ2-1; D may correspond to TRBD1 or TRBD2 (6 bases each). The DNA matches TRBJ2-7 better at its end, which makes the J call doubtful. Germline V gene lookup returns CDR1 MNHEY and CDR2 SVGEGT. This CDR3 comprises 15 residues. CDR3 amino acids: CASGGTDSSYNEQYF. The CDR3 DNA is TGTGCCAGCGGGGGGACGGACAGCTCCTACAATGAGCAGTACTTC.